Below, 2 T cell receptor beta chains from the same sample are listed, as sequenced in a study of identical twins. TCRdb ran MiXCR on the 5' RACE reads and lists one entry per CDR3 protein. This table has 450,000 or so distinct CDR3 sequences, 20% to 25% appearing once. The sample was also reused in another study, on T cells expressing NK-cell markers.

Sequenced input: CD4+ T cells sorted from blood. These receptors were taken from a woman younger than 30 in good health.

V usage is TRBV10-2 and J usage is TRBJ1-4; the D is unclear. CDR3 size: 13 residues. CDR1 and CDR2 from the germline V gene are WSHSY and SAAADI. V was pared by 6 bases and J by 8 bases, with 13 bases between. CDR3 nucleotide sequence: TGCGCCAGCAGCGTCAGATACGAAGAAAAACTGTTTTTT. Amino acids: CASSVRYEEKLFF.

A few counts support this clonotype. V usage is TRBV7-8 and J usage is TRBJ2-7; 8 bases are a match to TRBD2. The CDR3 spans 17 residues. V lost 0 bases, J lost 2 bases, and 9 bases stayed unmatched. Germline V gene data show CDR1 as SGHVS and CDR2 as FQNEAQ. The CDR3: CASSLAPAGGLAYEQYF. In DNA, the CDR3 is TGTGCCAGCAGCTTAGCCCCCGCGGGAGGTCTAGCCTACGAGCAGTACTTC.